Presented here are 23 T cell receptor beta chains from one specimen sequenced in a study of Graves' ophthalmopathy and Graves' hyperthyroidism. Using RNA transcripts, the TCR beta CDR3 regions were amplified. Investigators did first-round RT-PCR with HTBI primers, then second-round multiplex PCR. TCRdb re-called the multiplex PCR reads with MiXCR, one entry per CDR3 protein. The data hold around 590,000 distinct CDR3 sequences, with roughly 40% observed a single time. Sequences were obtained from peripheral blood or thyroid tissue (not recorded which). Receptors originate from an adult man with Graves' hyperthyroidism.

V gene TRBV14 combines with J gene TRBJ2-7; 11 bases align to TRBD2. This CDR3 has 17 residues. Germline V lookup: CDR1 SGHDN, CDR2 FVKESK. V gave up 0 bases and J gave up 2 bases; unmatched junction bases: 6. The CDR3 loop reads CASSQDAIAGGPYEQYF. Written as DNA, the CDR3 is TGTGCCAGCAGCCAAGATGCGATAGCGGGAGGGCCCTACGAGCAGTACTTC.

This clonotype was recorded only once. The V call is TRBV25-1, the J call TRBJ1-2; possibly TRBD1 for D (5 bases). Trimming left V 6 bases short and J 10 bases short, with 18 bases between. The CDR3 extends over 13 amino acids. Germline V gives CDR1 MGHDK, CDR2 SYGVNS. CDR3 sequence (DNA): TGTGCCAGCAGCCCTCCCCTGGGGGGAGACTACACCTTC. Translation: CASSPPLGGDYTF.

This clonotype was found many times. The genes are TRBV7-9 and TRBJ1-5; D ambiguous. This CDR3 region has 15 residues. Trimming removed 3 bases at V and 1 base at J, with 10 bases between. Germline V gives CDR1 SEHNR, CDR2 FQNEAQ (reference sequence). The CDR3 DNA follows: TGTGCCAGCAGCTTTTCTCAGATCAGCAATCAGCCCCAGCATTTT. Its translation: CASSFSQISNQPQHF.

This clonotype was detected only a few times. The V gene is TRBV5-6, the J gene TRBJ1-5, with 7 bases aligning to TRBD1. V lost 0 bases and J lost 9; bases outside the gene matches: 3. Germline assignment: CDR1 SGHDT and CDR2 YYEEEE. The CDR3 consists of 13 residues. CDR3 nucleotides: TGTGCCAGCAGCTTGGGACAGGGTCGGCCCCAGCATTTT. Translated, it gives CASSLGQGRPQHF.

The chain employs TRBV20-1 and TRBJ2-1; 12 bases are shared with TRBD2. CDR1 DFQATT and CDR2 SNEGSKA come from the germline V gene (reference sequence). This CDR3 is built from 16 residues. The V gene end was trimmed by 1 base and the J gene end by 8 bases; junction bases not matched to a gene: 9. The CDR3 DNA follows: TGCAGTGCTAGAGTCCCACTAGCGGGAGGATTGGATGAGCAGTTCTTC. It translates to CSARVPLAGGLDEQFF.

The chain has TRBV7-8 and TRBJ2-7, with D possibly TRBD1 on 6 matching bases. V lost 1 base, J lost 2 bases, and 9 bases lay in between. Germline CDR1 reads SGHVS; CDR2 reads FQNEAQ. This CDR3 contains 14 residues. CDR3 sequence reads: CASSLDRDPYEQYF. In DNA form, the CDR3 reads TGTGCCAGCAGCTTAGACAGGGACCCCTACGAGCAGTACTTC.

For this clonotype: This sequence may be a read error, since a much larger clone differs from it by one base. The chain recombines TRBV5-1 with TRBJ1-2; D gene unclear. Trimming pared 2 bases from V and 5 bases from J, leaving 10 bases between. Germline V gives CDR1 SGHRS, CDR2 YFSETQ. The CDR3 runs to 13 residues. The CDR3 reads CASSLLADYGYTF. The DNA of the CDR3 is TGCGCCAGCAGCTTATTGGCAGATTATGGCTACACCTTC.

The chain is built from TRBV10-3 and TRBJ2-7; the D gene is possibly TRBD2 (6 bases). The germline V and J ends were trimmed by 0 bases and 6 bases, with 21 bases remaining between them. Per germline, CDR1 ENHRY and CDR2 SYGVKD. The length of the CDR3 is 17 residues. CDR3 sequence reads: CAISESLGTPGTSEQYF. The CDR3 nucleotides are TGTGCCATCAGTGAGTCACTCGGGACTCCCGGGACTTCCGAGCAGTACTTC.

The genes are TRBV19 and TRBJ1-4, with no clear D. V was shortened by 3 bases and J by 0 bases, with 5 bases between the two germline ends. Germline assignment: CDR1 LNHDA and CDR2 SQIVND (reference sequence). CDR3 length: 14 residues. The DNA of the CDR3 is TGTGCCAGTAGTATCCCAACAACTAATGAAAAACTGTTTTTT. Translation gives CASSIPTTNEKLFF.

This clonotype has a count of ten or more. DNA for the CDR3: TGCGCCAGCAGCGTGGACCGAGCCAACACTGAAGCTTTCTTT. Protein: CASSVDRANTEAFF. The V and J genes are TRBV5-1 and TRBJ1-1; no clear D. The CDR3 has 14 residues. Trimming removed 4 bases from V and 2 bases from J, with 12 bases in between. CDR1 and CDR2 (germline): SGHRS, YFSETQ.

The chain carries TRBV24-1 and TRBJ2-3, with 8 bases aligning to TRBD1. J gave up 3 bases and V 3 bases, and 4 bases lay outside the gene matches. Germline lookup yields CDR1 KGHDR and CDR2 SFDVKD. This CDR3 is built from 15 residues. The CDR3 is CATSDPRQGTDTQYF. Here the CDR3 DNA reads TGTGCCACCAGTGATCCGAGACAGGGGACAGATACGCAGTATTTT.

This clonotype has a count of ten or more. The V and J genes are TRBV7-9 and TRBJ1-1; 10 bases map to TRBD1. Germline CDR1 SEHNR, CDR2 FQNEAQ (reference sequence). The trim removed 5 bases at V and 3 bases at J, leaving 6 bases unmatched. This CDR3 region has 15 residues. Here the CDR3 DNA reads TGTGCCAGCAGCCCCCGGACAGGGGGAGACACTGAAGCTTTCTTT. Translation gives CASSPRTGGDTEAFF.

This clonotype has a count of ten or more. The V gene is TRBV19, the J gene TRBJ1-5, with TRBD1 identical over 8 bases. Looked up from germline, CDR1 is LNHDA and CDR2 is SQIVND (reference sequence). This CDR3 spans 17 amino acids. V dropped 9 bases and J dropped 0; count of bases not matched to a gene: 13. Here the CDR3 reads CASPPPGQAYSNQPQHF. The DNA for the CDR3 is TGTGCCAGCCCCCCCCCGGGACAGGCTTATAGCAATCAGCCCCAGCATTTT.

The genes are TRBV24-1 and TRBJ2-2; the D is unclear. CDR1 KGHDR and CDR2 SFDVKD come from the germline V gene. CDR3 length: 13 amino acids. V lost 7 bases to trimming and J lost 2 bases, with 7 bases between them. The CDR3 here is CATSHRNTGELFF. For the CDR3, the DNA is TGTGCCACCAGCCACAGAAACACCGGGGAGCTGTTTTTT.

CDR3 coding DNA: TGCGCCAGCAGTTTTGGCGGGACAGGCACAGATACGCAGTATTTT. Translating gives CASSFGGTGTDTQYF. The chain has TRBV10-1 and TRBJ2-3; TRBD1 is a possible D gene (7 bases). V lost 5 bases and J 1 base, leaving 13 bases between the germline ends. Germline-derived CDR1 and CDR2 are WNHNN and SYGVQD (reference sequence). The CDR3 spans 15 residues.

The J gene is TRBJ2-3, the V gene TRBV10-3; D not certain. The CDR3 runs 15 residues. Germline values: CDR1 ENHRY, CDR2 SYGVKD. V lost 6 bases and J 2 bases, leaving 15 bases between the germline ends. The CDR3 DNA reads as TGTGCCATCAGCCGACCACTGAATACCACAGATACGCAGTATTTT. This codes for CAISRPLNTTDTQYF.

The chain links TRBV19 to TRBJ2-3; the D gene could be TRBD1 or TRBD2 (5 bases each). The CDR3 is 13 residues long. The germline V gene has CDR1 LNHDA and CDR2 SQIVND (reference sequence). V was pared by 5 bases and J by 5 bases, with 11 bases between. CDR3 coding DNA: TGTGCCAGTAGTGAGGGGCAGGGAGATACGCAGTATTTT. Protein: CASSEGQGDTQYF.

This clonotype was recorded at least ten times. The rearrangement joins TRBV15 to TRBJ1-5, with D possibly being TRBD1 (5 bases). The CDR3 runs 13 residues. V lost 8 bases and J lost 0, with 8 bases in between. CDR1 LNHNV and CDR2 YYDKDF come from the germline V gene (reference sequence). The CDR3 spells CATQGGSNQPQHF. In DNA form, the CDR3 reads TGTGCCACCCAGGGAGGTAGCAATCAGCCCCAGCATTTT.

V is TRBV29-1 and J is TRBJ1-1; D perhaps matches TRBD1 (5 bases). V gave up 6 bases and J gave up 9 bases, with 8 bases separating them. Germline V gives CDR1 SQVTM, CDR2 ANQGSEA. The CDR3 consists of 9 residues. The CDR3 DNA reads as TGCAGCGTGGGGGGGAAAGCTTTCTTT. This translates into CSVGGKAFF.

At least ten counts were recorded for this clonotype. The CDR3 sequence: CASSSWGLNQPQHF. The CDR3 DNA sequence: TGTGCCAGCAGCTCCTGGGGCCTCAATCAGCCCCAGCATTTT. The chain combines TRBV7-2 with TRBJ1-5; D may be TRBD1 (5 bases). This CDR3 contains 14 residues. V gave up 4 bases and J gave up 3 bases, with 10 bases separating them. Germline lookup yields CDR1 SGHTA and CDR2 FQGNSA.

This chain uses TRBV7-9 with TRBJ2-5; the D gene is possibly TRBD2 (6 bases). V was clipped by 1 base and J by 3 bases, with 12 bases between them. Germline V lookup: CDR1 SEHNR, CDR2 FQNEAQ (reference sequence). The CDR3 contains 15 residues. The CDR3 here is CASSLDGGREETQYF. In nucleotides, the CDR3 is TGTGCCAGCAGCTTAGACGGGGGTAGGGAAGAGACCCAGTACTTC.

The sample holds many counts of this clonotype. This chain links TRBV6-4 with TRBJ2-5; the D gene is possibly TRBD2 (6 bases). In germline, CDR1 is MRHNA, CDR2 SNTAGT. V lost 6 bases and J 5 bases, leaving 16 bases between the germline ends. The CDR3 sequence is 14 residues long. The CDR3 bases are TGTGCCAGCAGAGGGCCGGGAGCGATGGAGACCCAGTACTTC. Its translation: CASRGPGAMETQYF.

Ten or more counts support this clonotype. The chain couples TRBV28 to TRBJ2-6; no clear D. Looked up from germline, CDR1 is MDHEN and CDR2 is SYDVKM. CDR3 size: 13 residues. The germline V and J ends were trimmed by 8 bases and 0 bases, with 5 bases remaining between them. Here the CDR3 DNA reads TGTGCCAGCCAGAGCTCTGGGGCCAACGTCCTGACTTTC. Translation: CASQSSGANVLTF.